The rows below give T cell receptor beta chains drawn from one sample of a study of cytomegalovirus exposure and HLA in healthy donors. Repertoires were generated with immunoSEQ multiplex PCR, while TCRdb's copy carries only in-frame clones and drops some. The repertoire consists of 150,000 to 200,000 clones, with around 87% occurring once and the leading ten covering approximately 1.7%. The sample consisted of PBMCs. The receptor set was obtained from a woman aged 18-35 years in good health and CMV-seronegative. The CDR3 runs from the conserved cysteine through the conserved F or W. A D gene is named only where the DNA matches it firmly. Clone size is stated in some rows and not others, as once, few, many or a class when expanded.

J gene: TRBJ2-5; V gene: TRBV15; clone size: .; D gene: .; CDR3 protein: CATSRPGRRETQYF; CDR3 DNA: TGTGCCACCAGCAGACCCGGGCGGAGGGAGACCCAGTACTTC
J gene: TRBJ2-5; V gene: TRBV9; clone size: .; D gene: TRBD2; CDR3 protein: CASSTGLAAQETQYF; CDR3 DNA: TGTGCCAGCAGCACTGGACTAGCGGCACAAGAGACCCAGTACTTC
J gene: TRBJ1-1; V gene: TRBV7-2; clone size: medium-sized; D gene: .; CDR3 protein: CASSLRGRGGTEAFF; CDR3 DNA: TGTGCCAGCAGCTTACGGGGGCGGGGGGGGACTGAAGCTTTCTTT
J gene: TRBJ2-1; V gene: TRBV11-2; clone size: .; D gene: .; CDR3 protein: CASSPRQNSYNEQFF; CDR3 DNA: TGTGCCAGCAGCCCTAGACAGAACTCCTACAATGAGCAGTTCTTC
J gene: TRBJ1-1; V gene: TRBV4-1; clone size: .; D gene: .; CDR3 protein: CASSLGAEGEAFF; CDR3 DNA: TGCGCCAGCAGCCTGGGGGCAGAGGGTGAAGCTTTCTTT
J gene: TRBJ2-5; V gene: TRBV15; clone size: .; D gene: .; CDR3 protein: CATSTNRDSLTQYF; CDR3 DNA: TGTGCCACCAGCACCAACCGGGACTCCTTGACCCAGTACTTC
J gene: TRBJ1-1; V gene: TRBV6-6; clone size: .; D gene: TRBD1; CDR3 protein: CASSSGGTEAFF; CDR3 DNA: TGTGCCAGCAGCTCAGGGGGAACTGAAGCTTTCTTT
J gene: TRBJ1-3; V gene: TRBV7-8; clone size: .; D gene: TRBD1; CDR3 protein: CASSPGQGAKGNTIYF; CDR3 DNA: TGTGCCAGCAGCCCGGGACAGGGGGCGAAGGGAAACACCATATATTTT
J gene: TRBJ1-5; V gene: TRBV18; clone size: once; D gene: TRBD1; CDR3 protein: CASSPGTGVEAFHQPQHF; CDR3 DNA: TGTGCCAGCTCCCCCGGGACAGGGGTAGAAGCCTTCCATCAGCCCCAGCATTTT
J gene: TRBJ2-2; V gene: TRBV5-1; clone size: .; D gene: TRBD2; CDR3 protein: CASSTTSGGNTGELFF; CDR3 DNA: TGCGCCAGCAGCACCACTAGCGGGGGAAACACCGGGGAGCTGTTTTTT
J gene: TRBJ2-5; V gene: TRBV5-1; clone size: few; D gene: TRBD2; CDR3 protein: CASKTKNPSGGLQETQYF; CDR3 DNA: TGCGCCAGCAAGACGAAGAACCCTAGCGGGGGTTTGCAAGAGACCCAGTACTTC
J gene: TRBJ2-3; V gene: TRBV9; clone size: few; D gene: .; CDR3 protein: CASSAFGSSSTDTQYF; CDR3 DNA: TGTGCCAGCAGCGCTTTCGGGAGTTCTAGCACAGATACGCAGTATTTT
J gene: TRBJ1-3; V gene: TRBV19; clone size: .; D gene: .; CDR3 protein: CASSRSAGGNTIYF; CDR3 DNA: TGTGCCAGTAGCCGTTCGGCGGGAGGAAACACCATATATTTT
J gene: TRBJ1-2; V gene: TRBV30; clone size: .; D gene: .; CDR3 protein: CAWSVPTWSFNYGYTF; CDR3 DNA: TGTGCCTGGAGTGTGCCTACTTGGTCTTTTAACTATGGCTACACCTTC
J gene: TRBJ2-2; V gene: TRBV7-2; clone size: .; D gene: TRBD1; CDR3 protein: CASSFSRQGSTGELFF; CDR3 DNA: TGTGCCAGCAGCTTTTCCAGACAGGGAAGCACCGGGGAGCTGTTTTTT
J gene: TRBJ2-1; V gene: TRBV15; clone size: .; D gene: TRBD2; CDR3 protein: CATSRDLAGVGNEQFF; CDR3 DNA: TGTGCCACCAGCAGAGATCTAGCGGGAGTGGGCAATGAGCAGTTCTTC
J gene: TRBJ2-1; V gene: TRBV5-1; clone size: .; D gene: TRBD2; CDR3 protein: CASSFTGGSGGGNEQFF; CDR3 DNA: TGCGCCAGCAGCTTCACCGGAGGTAGCGGGGGGGGAAATGAGCAGTTCTTC
J gene: TRBJ2-3; V gene: TRBV6-1; clone size: .; D gene: TRBD2; CDR3 protein: CASSDGLAGGTDTQYF; CDR3 DNA: TGTGCCAGCAGTGATGGACTAGCGGGAGGAACAGATACGCAGTATTTT
J gene: TRBJ1-6; V gene: TRBV7-9; clone size: few; D gene: .; CDR3 protein: CASSLSAQGNNSPLHF; CDR3 DNA: TGTGCCAGCAGCTTATCCGCCCAGGGAAATAATTCACCCCTCCACTTT
J gene: TRBJ2-1; V gene: TRBV19; clone size: .; D gene: TRBD2; CDR3 protein: CASSIVAGEVEQFF; CDR3 DNA: TGTGCCAGTAGTATAGTTGCGGGAGAGGTTGAGCAGTTCTTC
J gene: TRBJ2-1; V gene: TRBV19; clone size: .; D gene: .; CDR3 protein: CASRPGSRRTNEQFF; CDR3 DNA: TGTGCCAGTAGGCCGGGGTCCCGGAGAACCAATGAGCAGTTCTTC
J gene: TRBJ2-7; V gene: TRBV7-6; clone size: .; D gene: TRBD2; CDR3 protein: CASSNRADSSGRAEPSYEQYF; CDR3 DNA: TGTGCCAGCAGCAACCGAGCGGACTCTAGCGGGAGGGCCGAGCCTTCTTACGAGCAGTACTTC
J gene: TRBJ2-5; V gene: TRBV5-1; clone size: .; D gene: TRBD1; CDR3 protein: CASSLQGQGETQYF; CDR3 DNA: TGCGCCAGCAGCTTACAAGGACAGGGAGAGACCCAGTACTTC
J gene: TRBJ2-7; V gene: TRBV28; clone size: once; D gene: .; CDR3 protein: CASSSWTAALSYEQYF; CDR3 DNA: TGTGCCAGCAGTTCCTGGACAGCAGCTCTCTCCTACGAGCAGTACTTC
J gene: TRBJ2-2; V gene: TRBV7-2; clone size: .; D gene: .; CDR3 protein: CASSLQQANTGELFF; CDR3 DNA: TGTGCCAGCAGCTTACAGCAGGCGAACACCGGGGAGCTGTTTTTT
J gene: TRBJ2-1; V gene: TRBV7-6; clone size: .; D gene: .; CDR3 protein: CASSRTRQDKEQFF; CDR3 DNA: TGTGCCAGCAGCCGAACGCGACAGGACAAAGAGCAGTTCTTC
J gene: TRBJ2-7; V gene: TRBV2; clone size: .; D gene: .; CDR3 protein: CASRGTPQDYEQYF; CDR3 DNA: TGTGCCAGCAGGGGGACACCACAAGACTACGAGCAGTACTTC
J gene: TRBJ1-6; V gene: TRBV29-1; clone size: .; D gene: .; CDR3 protein: CSVGWGDSPLHF; CDR3 DNA: TGCAGCGTTGGTTGGGGGGATTCACCCCTCCACTTT